This T cell receptor beta chain was profiled in a study of T cell responses to AZD1222 COVID-19 vaccine. Study-level points and caveats: Of the AZD1222 recipients, only 5 or 6 were seropositive at baseline.

CDR1 LGHNA and CDR2 YSLEER come from the germline V gene. V trimming: 0 bases; J trimming: 5 bases; junction bases outside the gene matches: 8. This CDR3 is built from 16 residues. As concerns this clone: What it binds is not known.

Libraries were prepared by immunoSEQ multiplex PCR; TCRdb keeps only in-frame clonotypes and omits some of them. The top ten hold roughly 7.3% of the sample, which has tens of thousands of clones, 84% seen once. The sample here was peripheral blood, taken on day 0 of AZD1222 vaccination. V gene TRBV4-3 combines with J gene TRBJ2-3, with 7 bases fitting TRBD2. This clonotype originated in an adult in good health. CDR3 amino acids: CASSQDGPGGKDTQYF. For the CDR3, the DNA is TGCGCCAGCAGCCAAGATGGCCCGGGGGGAAAAGATACGCAGTATTTT.